The 12 T cell receptor beta chains listed next were all sequenced from one sample in a study of blood T cell repertoires in COVID-19. Libraries were prepared by immunoSEQ multiplex PCR; TCRdb keeps only in-frame clonotypes and omits some of them. The sample includes 360,000 or so clones, roughly 90% of them seen just once. The material sequenced was peripheral blood. The receptors here all came from a young man with active or convalescent COVID-19.

The CDR3 loop is CASSPTTGTGKAGELFF. The DNA for the CDR3 is TGTGCCAGCAGCCCGACGACCGGGACAGGGAAGGCCGGGGAGCTGTTTTTT. The rearrangement links TRBV7-3 to TRBJ2-2; 9 positions match TRBD1. Unmatched junction bases numbered 13, after V lost 5 bases and J lost 6 bases. The germline V gene has CDR1 SGHTA and CDR2 FQGTGA. The CDR3 has 17 residues.

The chain has TRBV5-4 and TRBJ2-7; 7 positions match TRBD2. Per the germline V gene, CDR1 is SGHNT and CDR2 is YYREEE (reference sequence). The V gene end was trimmed by 5 bases and the J gene end by 0 bases; junction bases not matched to a gene: 8. The CDR3 runs to 15 residues. CDR3 region: CASSTSASSSYEQYF. CDR3 sequence (DNA): TGTGCCAGCAGTACTAGCGCCTCGAGCTCCTACGAGCAGTACTTC.

The V call is TRBV6-6, the J call TRBJ2-2; TRBD2 might be the D (6 bases). CDR3 length: 15 amino acids. V gave up 6 bases and J gave up 7 bases, with 18 bases separating them. Germline lookup yields CDR1 MNHNY and CDR2 SVGAGI (reference sequence). The CDR3 bases are TGTGCCAGCAGCCTGCAAACTGTGACTAGCGGGGAGCTGTTTTTT. Its translation is CASSLQTVTSGELFF.

V gene TRBV7-2 combines with J gene TRBJ1-6; D not resolved. The germline V gene has CDR1 SGHTA and CDR2 FQGNSA. The CDR3 length is 15 residues. Trimming cost V 0 bases and J 10 bases, with 13 bases left between them. CDR3 sequence (DNA): TGTGCCAGCAGCTTAGCGCCTTTTGTCGGGTCACCCCTCCACTTT. Translated: CASSLAPFVGSPLHF. Supplemented by reference TRBV7-2 and TRBJ1-6, the full variable domain reads GAGVSQSPSNKVTEKGKDVELRCDPISGHTALYWYRQSLGQGLEFLIYFQGNSAPDKSGLPSDRFSAERTGGSVSTLTIQRTQQEDSAVYLCASSLAPFVGSPLHFGNGTRLTVT.

V gene TRBV11-1 combines with J gene TRBJ2-7; 8 bases are a match to TRBD1. Germline V gene lookup returns CDR1 SGHAT and CDR2 FQDESV (reference sequence). V was pared by 4 bases and J by 4 bases, with 12 bases of the junction left unmatched. The CDR3 length is 16 residues. The CDR3 DNA reads TGTGCCAGCAGCTCAACCCTGGGACAGGACGAATACGAGCAGTACTTC. Protein sequence: CASSSTLGQDEYEQYF.

CDR3 sequence reads: CASSQSPGNTEAFF. The CDR3 DNA follows: TGTGCCAGCAGCCAATCCCCGGGGAACACTGAAGCTTTCTTT. The chain recombines TRBV3-1 (or the pseudogene TRBV3-2) with TRBJ1-1; D is uncertain. In germline, CDR1 is LGHDT, CDR2 YNNKEL (reference sequence). CDR3 length: 14 residues. V dropped 2 bases and J dropped 1 base, with 8 bases sitting between them.

On this clone itself: Germline is not matched at one junction end, which may reflect a read error. The chain links TRBV19 to TRBJ2-6; TRBD1 might be the D (5 bases). CDR1 and CDR2 (germline): LNHDA, SQIVND (reference sequence). The CDR3 is 15 amino acids. The CDR3 coding sequence is TGTGCCAGTAGTGCGACCATCTCTGGGGCCAACGTGCTGACTTTC. Translating it yields CASSATISGANVLTF.

The genes are TRBV3-1 (or the pseudogene TRBV3-2) and TRBJ1-6, with D unresolved. With 0 bases removed from V and 4 bases from J, the gap between germline ends came to 7 bases. Germline CDR1 LGHDT, CDR2 YNNKEL (reference sequence). This CDR3 spans 15 amino acids. CDR3 coding DNA: TGTGCCAGCAGCCAAGAAGCACGGTATAATTCACCCCTCCACTTT. It encodes CASSQEARYNSPLHF.

CDR3 region: CASSSQGNTEAFF. CDR3 coding DNA: TGTGCCAGCAGCTCCCAGGGGAACACTGAAGCTTTCTTT. The genes are TRBV14 and TRBJ1-1; possibly TRBD1 for D (5 bases). V lost 5 bases to trimming and J lost 1 base, with 8 bases between them. Germline V CDR1 and CDR2: SGHDN, FVKESK. The CDR3 is 13 residues long.

The chain combines TRBV6-5 with TRBJ1-4; D uncertain. Germline lookup yields CDR1 MNHEY and CDR2 SVGAGI. The CDR3 has 14 amino acids. The germline V and J ends were trimmed by 6 bases and 4 bases, with 12 bases remaining between them. The CDR3 region is CASRSLSFNEKLFF. The CDR3 DNA reads as TGTGCCAGCAGATCACTGAGCTTTAATGAAAAACTGTTTTTT.

The rearrangement links TRBV28 to TRBJ2-5; TRBD1 matches 7 bases. This CDR3 contains 14 residues. With V trimmed by 6 bases and J by 5 bases, 9 bases remained unmatched. Germline assignment: CDR1 MDHEN and CDR2 SYDVKM. CDR3 DNA sequence: TGTGCCAGCAGCCTTTACAGGGGACGGGAGACCCAGTACTTC. As protein: CASSLYRGRETQYF. The full variable domain, rest sourced from reference TRBV28 and TRBJ2-5, is DVKVTQSSRYLVKRTGEKVFLECVQDMDHENMFWYRQDPGLGLRLIYFSYDVKMKEKGDIPEGYSVSREKKERFSLILESASTNQTSMYLCASSLYRGRETQYFGPGTRLLVL.

The chain employs TRBV18 and TRBJ2-2, with D unclear. V lost 1 base to trimming and J lost 3 bases, with 6 bases between them. This CDR3 contains 14 residues. The germline V gene has CDR1 KGHSH and CDR2 LQKENI. The CDR3 DNA reads TGTGCCAGCTCACCACTCTCCTACACCGGGGAGCTGTTTTTT. Amino acid sequence: CASSPLSYTGELFF. Full variable domain (remainder filled in from reference TRBV18 and TRBJ2-2): NAGVMQNPRHLVRRRGQEARLRCSPMKGHSHVYWYRQLPEEGLKFMVYLQKENIIDESGMPKERFSAEFPKEGPSILRIQQVVRGDSAAYFCASSPLSYTGELFFGEGSRLTVL.